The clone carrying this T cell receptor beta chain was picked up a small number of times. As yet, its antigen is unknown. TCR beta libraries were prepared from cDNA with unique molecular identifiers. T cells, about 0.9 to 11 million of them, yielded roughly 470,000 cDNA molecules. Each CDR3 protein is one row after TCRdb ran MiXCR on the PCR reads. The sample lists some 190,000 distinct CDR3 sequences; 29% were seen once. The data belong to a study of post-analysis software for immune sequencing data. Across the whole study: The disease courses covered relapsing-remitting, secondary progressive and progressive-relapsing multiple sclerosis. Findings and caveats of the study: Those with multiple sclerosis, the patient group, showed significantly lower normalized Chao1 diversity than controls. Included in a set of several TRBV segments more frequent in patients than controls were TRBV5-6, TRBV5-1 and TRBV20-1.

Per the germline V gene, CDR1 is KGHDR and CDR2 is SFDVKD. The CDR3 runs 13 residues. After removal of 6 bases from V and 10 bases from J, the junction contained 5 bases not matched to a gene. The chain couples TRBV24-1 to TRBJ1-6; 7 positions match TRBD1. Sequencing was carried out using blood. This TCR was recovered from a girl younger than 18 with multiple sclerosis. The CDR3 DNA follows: TGTGCCACCAGTCTAAAAGGGGGCTCACCCCTCCACTTT. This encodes CATSLKGGSPLHF.